Below, 15 T cell receptor beta chains from the same sample are listed, as sequenced in a study of blood T cell repertoires in COVID-19. Generated by immunoSEQ multiplex PCR, the TCRdb table keeps only in-frame clones and is missing some. Among about 45,000 clones listed, roughly 90% were seen once. The sample taken for sequencing was peripheral blood. Receptors originate from a man between 65 and 85 years old with active COVID-19.

This sequence joins TRBV7-2 and TRBJ2-3; D might be TRBD2 (5 bases). V shed 2 bases and J shed 5 bases, with 17 bases lying between them. CDR1 is SGHTA and CDR2 is FQGNSA in the germline V gene. This CDR3 is 16 amino acids long. The CDR3 DNA follows: TGTGCCAGCAGCTTACGTGGGTTGGAGGTGGGAGATACGCAGTATTTT. Protein product: CASSLRGLEVGDTQYF.

The chain uses TRBV7-2 and TRBJ2-7; 10 nucleotides align to TRBD2. Germline loops: CDR1 SGHTA, CDR2 FQGNSA. Unmatched junction bases numbered 3, after V lost 1 base and J lost 3 bases. The CDR3 sequence is 15 residues long. CDR3 in DNA: TGTGCCAGCAGCTTAGGACTAGCGGGCATCTACGAGCAGTACTTC. The encoded protein is CASSLGLAGIYEQYF. Combining the CDR3 with reference TRBV7-2 and TRBJ2-7 gives the whole variable domain GAGVSQSPSNKVTEKGKDVELRCDPISGHTALYWYRQSLGQGLEFLIYFQGNSAPDKSGLPSDRFSAERTGGSVSTLTIQRTQQEDSAVYLCASSLGLAGIYEQYFGPGTRLTVT.

The chain is built from TRBV4-2 and TRBJ2-7; TRBD2 is a possible D gene (5 bases). Trimming removed 0 bases from V and 7 bases from J, with 7 bases in between. Germline CDR1 is LGHNA and CDR2 is YNFKEQ. The CDR3 loop spans 12 amino acids. The CDR3 loop is CASSQEGGEQYF. The CDR3 nucleotides are TGTGCCAGCAGCCAAGAGGGCGGGGAGCAGTACTTC.

The CDR3 nucleotides are TGCGCCAGCAGCTTGGCCCCAGGGGCGATGAACACTGAAGCTTTCTTT. Its translation: CASSLAPGAMNTEAFF. The chain has TRBV5-1 and TRBJ1-1; weak D call: TRBD1 (6 bases). Germline CDR1 reads SGHRS; CDR2 reads YFSETQ. Trimming shortened V by 0 bases and J by 0 bases, and 12 bases separated the two germline ends. The CDR3 length is 16 residues.

This clone came up a few times. The chain combines TRBV10-3 with TRBJ2-1; 10 bases are a match to TRBD2. The V gene's germline CDR1 is ENHRY and CDR2 SYGVKD. V trimming: 4 bases; J trimming: 6 bases; junction bases outside the gene matches: 12. This CDR3 is built from 17 residues. CDR3 DNA sequence: TGTGCCATCAGTGCGGGTAGCGGGAGGCCGGGACTCAATGAGCAGTTCTTC. Its translation is CAISAGSGRPGLNEQFF.

The genes are TRBV18 and TRBJ2-1, with a tentative D call TRBD1 (5 bases). Germline V gene data show CDR1 as KGHSH and CDR2 as LQKENI. This CDR3 comprises 16 residues. The V gene lost 3 bases and the J gene lost 1 base, with 13 bases spanning the gap. The CDR3 nucleotides are TGTGCCAGCTCACCCCCAGGGCAGGCGTCCTACAATGAGCAGTTCTTC. It encodes CASSPPGQASYNEQFF.

The chain combines TRBV6-2 or TRBV6-3 with TRBJ2-7, with a tentative D call TRBD1 (6 bases). The germline V gene has CDR1 MNHEY and CDR2 SVGEGT. V gave up 2 bases and J gave up 3 bases, with 11 bases separating them. The CDR3 is 14 residues long. This chain's CDR3 is CASSYPPGDYEQYF. The DNA of the CDR3 is TGTGCCAGCAGTTACCCACCAGGGGACTACGAGCAGTACTTC.

This chain links TRBV5-8 with TRBJ1-2; 8 positions match TRBD1. The CDR3 covers 15 residues. V lost 2 bases and J lost 3; bases outside the gene matches: 6. Germline-derived CDR1 and CDR2 are SGHTS and YDEGEE. The chain's CDR3 is CASSLTRTGYYGYTF. The CDR3, as DNA: TGTGCCAGCAGCTTAACCAGGACAGGGTACTATGGCTACACCTTC.

J is TRBJ2-7 and V is TRBV18, with TRBD1 matching over 9 bases. The trim removed 2 bases at V and 1 base at J, leaving 0 bases unmatched. CDR1 is KGHSH and CDR2 is LQKENI in the germline V gene. The CDR3 covers 14 residues. The CDR3 reads CASSPGQGSYEQYF. The CDR3 DNA follows: TGTGCCAGCTCACCAGGACAGGGGTCCTACGAGCAGTACTTC.

This clone has only one observation. The chain carries TRBV11-2 and TRBJ1-1; 8 nucleotides match TRBD1. The CDR3 totals 15 residues. After removal of 5 bases from V and 9 bases from J, the junction contained 14 bases not matched to a gene. CDR1 and CDR2 (germline): SGHAT, FQNNGV. In nucleotides, the CDR3 is TGTGCCAGCAGCGTCGACAGGGGTCCGGTATATCAAGCTTTCTTT. Protein: CASSVDRGPVYQAFF.

This rearrangement joins TRBV4-3 to TRBJ2-7, with D perhaps TRBD1 (6 bases). Trimming stripped 0 bases from V and 1 base from J, with 10 bases between. CDR1 is LGHNA, CDR2 YSLEER, per germline. This CDR3 comprises 15 residues. The CDR3 loop is CASSQEWGPSYEQYF. CDR3 nucleotide sequence: TGCGCCAGCAGCCAAGAATGGGGGCCTTCCTACGAGCAGTACTTC.

The chain carries TRBV30 and TRBJ1-5; no firm D call. Trimming shortened V by 0 bases and J by 0 bases, and 12 bases separated the two germline ends. The CDR3 is 16 amino acids. Looked up from germline, CDR1 is GTSNPN and CDR2 is SVGIG (reference sequence). The CDR3 loop is CAWSVRDSYSNQPQHF. CDR3 DNA sequence: TGTGCCTGGAGTGTTCGGGATAGCTATAGCAATCAGCCCCAGCATTTT.

The chain employs TRBV18 and TRBJ2-7; the D gene is possibly TRBD2 (6 bases). Germline loops: CDR1 KGHSH, CDR2 LQKENI. Trimming shortened V by 2 bases and J by 2 bases, and 13 bases separated the two germline ends. The CDR3 covers 15 residues. This chain's CDR3 is CASSPETGVAYEQYF. CDR3 DNA: TGTGCCAGCTCACCAGAGACGGGAGTAGCCTACGAGCAGTACTTC.

V is TRBV3-1 (or the pseudogene TRBV3-2) and J is TRBJ2-5; 12 positions agree with TRBD2. Germline lookup yields CDR1 LGHDT and CDR2 YNNKEL (reference sequence). This CDR3 has 17 amino acids. V lost 0 bases to trimming and J lost 5 bases; unmatched junction nucleotides: 7. Here the CDR3 reads CASSQDRGLAGWETQYF. In nucleotides, the CDR3 is TGTGCCAGCAGCCAAGACCGGGGACTAGCGGGCTGGGAGACCCAGTACTTC.

The V gene is TRBV24-1, the J gene TRBJ1-5; D is possibly TRBD1 (5 bases). Trimming cost V 4 bases and J 5 bases, with 14 bases left between them. This CDR3 comprises 15 residues. Germline V gives CDR1 KGHDR, CDR2 SFDVKD. CDR3 loop: CATSDPERGDQPQHF. CDR3 DNA sequence: TGTGCCACCAGTGACCCTGAACGGGGGGATCAGCCCCAGCATTTT.